The source of this TCR beta chain is a study of blood T cell repertoires in COVID-19. Study-wide context: Donors in the United States, Italy and Spain gave samples during acute or convalescent COVID-19. Sample material is recorded as cDNA or gDNA derived from T cells, B-cell-depleted T cells, or PBMCs.

In the original processing: Amplifying reference gene primers gave estimates of nucleated cell counts. Assay used: immunoSEQ multiplex PCR; TCRdb lists only in-frame clones, some missing. V and J calls and clone size are given by that table; D and trimming were obtained from the DNA. Of about 170,000 clones listed, about 88% are singletons. The germline gives CDR1 SQVTM, CDR2 ANQGSEA. This CDR3 spans 13 amino acids. V lost 2 bases and J 4 bases, leaving 11 bases between the germline ends. Specimen: peripheral blood. This sequence originates from a woman older than 75 in a cohort sampled during active or convalescent COVID-19. J is TRBJ1-1 and V is TRBV29-1; no reliable D call. The CDR3 coding sequence is TGCAGCGTTGAATTGGCGGGAGGCACTGAAGCTTTCTTT. This codes for CSVELAGGTEAFF.